A selection of T cell receptor beta chains follows, all from one sample in a study of identical twins. TCRdb re-derived calls from the 5' RACE reads in MiXCR, one entry per CDR3 protein. The top ten clones hold more than 2.5% of a sample with some 500,000 distinct CDR3 sequences, approximately 10% of them seen once. The data also belong to a second study, concerning yellow fever vaccine responses in identical twins.

The source material was PBMCs. The receptors were sampled from a woman aged 18-29 years in good health. The CDR3 runs from the conserved cysteine through the conserved F or W. D genes are given only for firm matches. For some rows the clone size is stated as once, few or many, or as a class when expanded; others skip it.

j_call	clone_size	v_call	d_call	cdr3_aa	cdr3_nt
TRBJ2-7	few	TRBV3-1	.	CASSPGLPHAYYEQYF	TGTGCCAGCAGCCCCGGACTACCCCACGCATACTACGAGCAGTACTTC
TRBJ2-7	.	TRBV7-9	.	CASSLLRDFSYEQYF	TGTGCCAGCAGCCTTCTCAGGGACTTCTCCTACGAGCAGTACTTC
TRBJ1-5	.	TRBV6-1	TRBD1	CASSEFRGRAQPQHF	TGTGCCAGCAGTGAATTCAGGGGGCGCGCTCAGCCCCAGCATTTT
TRBJ2-1	few	TRBV20-1	.	CSRPGHLSSYNEQFF	TGCAGTAGACCCGGACACCTCAGCTCCTACAATGAGCAGTTCTTC
TRBJ2-1	many	TRBV5-6	.	CASSFGVAGANEQFF	TGTGCCAGCAGCTTCGGGGTGGCAGGAGCCAATGAGCAGTTCTTC
TRBJ2-7	.	TRBV21-1	.	CASSTFRGVGAGAFYEQYF	.
TRBJ2-7	many	TRBV12-3/TRBV12-4	.	CASSTVTGTSYEQYF	TGTGCCAGCAGCACTGTGACCGGGACTTCCTACGAGCAGTACTTC
TRBJ2-3	.	TRBV20-1	.	CSARSQAGTDTQYF	TGCAGTGCTAGAAGTCAGGCAGGCACAGATACGCAGTATTTT
TRBJ2-7	.	TRBV5-1	.	CASSRQAEFDEQYF	TGCGCCAGCAGTCGACAGGCGGAATTTGACGAGCAGTACTTC
TRBJ1-5	.	TRBV28	.	CASGEQGYQPQHF	TGTGCCAGCGGAGAACAGGGCTATCAGCCCCAGCATTTT
TRBJ1-1	.	TRBV5-8	TRBD1	CASSLGDRGWTEAFF	TGTGCCAGCAGCTTGGGGGACAGGGGGTGGACTGAAGCTTTCTTT
TRBJ2-1	.	TRBV14	TRBD1	CASSPLQGISYNEQFF	TGTGCCAGCAGCCCATTACAGGGGATCTCCTACAATGAGCAGTTCTTC
TRBJ2-5	few	TRBV20-1	.	CSGSEYQETQYF	TGCAGTGGTAGCGAGTACCAAGAGACCCAGTACTTC
TRBJ2-3	few	TRBV7-8	TRBD2	CATTGRGGTTDTQYF	TGTGCCACCACCGGGCGCGGGGGGACCACAGATACGCAGTATTTT
TRBJ2-5	many	TRBV5-1	TRBD1	CASSLTTGAETQYF	TGCGCCAGCAGCTTGACGACAGGGGCCGAGACCCAGTACTTC
TRBJ2-1	.	TRBV7-6	.	CASRLDHSSYNEQFF	TGTGCCAGCAGACTAGACCATTCCTCCTACAATGAGCAGTTCTTC
TRBJ2-1	few	TRBV20-1	TRBD2	CSARLAGISYNEQFF	TGCAGTGCTAGGTTAGCGGGGATCTCCTACAATGAGCAGTTCTTC
TRBJ1-1	.	TRBV3-1	TRBD1	CASRQDGTGGTEAFF	TGTGCCAGCCGGCAGGATGGGACAGGGGGCACTGAAGCTTTCTTT
TRBJ2-4	.	TRBV4-3	TRBD2	CASSQDRTSGLAKNIQYF	TGCGCCAGCAGCCAAGATCGAACTAGCGGATTAGCCAAAAACATTCAGTACTTC
TRBJ1-2	few	TRBV27	.	CASSQSGGGGYGYTF	TGTGCCAGCAGCCAATCCGGGGGTGGGGGTTATGGCTACACCTTC
TRBJ2-7	.	TRBV29-1	.	CSVGGSTYEQYF	TGCAGCGTTGGAGGCAGCACCTACGAGCAGTACTTC
TRBJ2-4	few	TRBV6-5	.	CASSYHDGLAKNIQYF	TGTGCCAGCAGTTACCACGACGGACTAGCCAAAAACATTCAGTACTTC
TRBJ2-3	.	TRBV4-3	TRBD2	CASSQGVLAGDRDTQYF	TGCGCCAGCAGCCAAGGAGTGCTAGCGGGAGACAGAGATACGCAGTATTTT
TRBJ1-5	.	TRBV12-3/TRBV12-4	.	CASAGTKDQPQHF	TGTGCCAGCGCCGGGACAAAAGATCAGCCCCAGCATTTT
TRBJ2-5	once	TRBV10-2	TRBD2	CASSDSKREWETQYF	TGCGCCAGCAGTGACTCGAAGCGGGAGTGGGAGACCCAGTACTTC
TRBJ2-1	.	TRBV7-7	.	CASSLGSSAQYNEQFF	TGTGCTAGCAGCTTAGGCTCTAGCGCCCAGTACAATGAGCAGTTCTTC
TRBJ2-2	many	TRBV27	.	CASSPLSESGELFF	TGTGCCAGCAGTCCCCTTTCAGAGTCCGGGGAGCTGTTTTTT
TRBJ2-7	few	TRBV24-1	TRBD1	CATSPKGQGNEQYF	TGTGCCACCAGTCCTAAGGGACAGGGAAACGAGCAGTACTTC
TRBJ2-6	few	TRBV12-3/TRBV12-4	.	CASSRGGPGANVLTF	TGTGCCAGCAGTCGAGGGGGACCTGGGGCCAACGTCCTGACTTTC
TRBJ2-7	.	TRBV3-1	.	CASSQTIHEQYF	TGTGCCAGCAGCCAAACAATACACGAGCAGTACTTC
TRBJ1-2	.	TRBV7-2	.	CASSSRLQLTYGYTF	TGTGCCAGCAGTTCGAGATTGCAGCTGACATATGGCTACACCTTC
TRBJ2-2	few	TRBV27	.	CASWSRLTGELFF	TGTGCCAGCTGGAGCCGGCTCACCGGGGAGCTGTTTTTT
TRBJ2-7	many	TRBV3-1	.	CASSQVVYEQYF	TGTGCCAGCAGCCAAGTCGTGTACGAGCAGTACTTC
TRBJ2-1	.	TRBV5-1	TRBD2	CASSLTSDREQFF	TGCGCCAGCAGCTTGACTAGCGACCGTGAGCAGTTCTTC
TRBJ1-2	few	TRBV7-9	.	CASSLVGTSYGYTF	TGTGCCAGCAGCTTAGTCGGGACCTCATATGGCTACACCTTC
TRBJ2-7	few	TRBV30	.	CACHRVSSSYEQYF	TGTGCCTGCCACAGGGTTTCGAGCTCCTACGAGCAGTACTTC
TRBJ2-5	many	TRBV10-1	TRBD1	CASSGGQGTPKYF	TGCGCCAGCAGTGGAGGACAGGGGACGCCCAAGTACTTC
TRBJ1-2	many	TRBV12-3/TRBV12-4	TRBD1	CASSRGQGYGYTF	TGTGCCAGCAGCCGAGGACAGGGGTATGGCTACACCTTC
TRBJ2-5	few	TRBV7-9	.	CASTQQGTETQYF	TGTGCCAGCACCCAACAGGGTACGGAGACCCAGTACTTC
TRBJ1-3	few	TRBV29-1	.	CSVERGSGNTIYF	TGCAGCGTTGAACGCGGCTCTGGAAACACCATATATTTT
TRBJ2-5	few	TRBV11-1	.	CASSFRDPPRTQYF	TGTGCCAGCAGCTTTAGGGACCCTCCGCGGACCCAGTACTTC
TRBJ2-7	few	TRBV20-1	TRBD1	CSACGTGAYEQYF	TGCAGTGCTTGCGGGACAGGTGCCTACGAGCAGTACTTC
TRBJ2-5	.	TRBV3-1	TRBD1	CASSLWDREETQYF	TGTGCCAGCAGCCTATGGGACAGGGAAGAGACCCAGTACTTC
TRBJ2-2	few	TRBV30	.	CAWSVGGTGELFF	TGTGCCTGGAGTGTCGGGGGCACCGGGGAGCTGTTTTTT
TRBJ2-3	.	TRBV5-1	.	CASSLGVGSGTDTQYF	TGCGCCAGCAGCTTGGGAGTAGGGTCGGGCACAGATACGCAGTATTTT
TRBJ2-5	.	TRBV27	TRBD1	CASRVYSGGGETQYF	TGTGCCAGCAGAGTGTACTCAGGGGGCGGGGAGACCCAGTACTTC
TRBJ2-4	many	TRBV6-5	.	CASSYSGPPAPKNIQYF	TGTGCCAGCAGTTACTCGGGTCCCCCAGCGCCCAAAAACATTCAGTACTTC
TRBJ2-5	.	TRBV4-3	.	CASSQDREGETQYF	TGCGCCAGCAGCCAGGACAGGGAGGGAGAGACCCAGTACTTC
TRBJ1-4	few	TRBV29-1	.	CSVVYGFGEKLFF	TGCAGCGTTGTGTATGGTTTTGGCGAAAAACTGTTTTTT
TRBJ2-3	.	TRBV3-1	.	CASSQDLSRTDTQYF	TGTGCCAGCAGCCAAGATCTATCCCGCACAGATACGCAGTATTTT
TRBJ2-7	.	TRBV20-1	TRBD2	CSARYGGGSYEQYF	TGCAGTGCTAGATATGGGGGGGGCTCCTACGAGCAGTACTTC
TRBJ2-2	.	TRBV9	TRBD2	CASSVRPGGSTGELFF	TGTGCCAGCAGCGTTCGTCCGGGAGGTTCGACCGGGGAGCTGTTTTTT
TRBJ2-1	many	TRBV5-6	.	CASSMSLRSSYNEQFF	TGTGCCAGCAGCATGAGCCTTCGGAGCTCCTACAATGAGCAGTTCTTC
TRBJ1-5	.	TRBV6-5	TRBD1	CASSFTRTGDSNQPQHF	TGTGCCAGCAGTTTTACCCGGACAGGGGATAGCAATCAGCCCCAGCATTTT
TRBJ2-5	.	TRBV29-1	.	CSPIIGETQYF	TGCAGCCCGATAATAGGGGAGACCCAGTACTTC
TRBJ2-3	.	TRBV7-2	.	CASSPRGNADTQYF	TGTGCCAGCAGCCCGAGGGGAAACGCAGATACGCAGTATTTT
TRBJ2-7	.	TRBV7-2	TRBD2	CASRLAGGSPYEQYF	TGTGCCAGCAGGCTAGCGGGAGGGTCTCCATACGAGCAGTACTTC
TRBJ2-3	many	TRBV29-1	.	CSVVGRVRSTDTQYF	TGCAGCGTTGTAGGCAGGGTTAGGAGCACAGATACGCAGTATTTT
TRBJ2-5	.	TRBV20-1	TRBD2	CSADGTSGGQKETQYF	TGCAGTGCTGATGGGACTAGCGGGGGACAAAAAGAGACCCAGTACTTC